A single sample is the source of the 28 T cell receptor beta chains below, sequenced in a study of control samples from healthy donors and cancer patients. The table came from immunoSEQ multiplex PCR; TCRdb's copy has only in-frame clones and leaves some out. The sample records 55,000 to 80,000 clones, about 92% being singletons. The sample taken for sequencing was PBMCs. Receptors originate from a man aged 55-75 years with colorectal cancer.

CDR3 nucleotide sequence: TGTGCCAGTAGTATCGGAATGGTTGGCACAGATACGCAGTATTTT. This sequence encodes CASSIGMVGTDTQYF. The chain carries TRBV19 and TRBJ2-3; unclear D gene. Germline V lookup: CDR1 LNHDA, CDR2 SQIVND (reference sequence). V was trimmed by 3 bases and J by 1 base, leaving 11 bases between them. The CDR3 is made up of 15 amino acids.

V gene TRBV2 combines with J gene TRBJ2-7; TRBD2 aligns across 10 bases. CDR1 SNHLY and CDR2 FYNNEI come from the germline V gene. The CDR3 sequence is 15 residues long. V lost 1 base and J lost 9; bases outside the gene matches: 9. CDR3 amino acids: CASSEGTSGARGQYF. The CDR3 bases are TGTGCCAGCAGTGAAGGTACTAGCGGGGCACGTGGGCAGTACTTC.

The J gene is TRBJ1-5, the V gene TRBV18; D is perhaps TRBD1 (6 bases). Germline V gene lookup returns CDR1 KGHSH and CDR2 LQKENI. Trimming shortened V by 2 bases and J by 8 bases, and 13 bases separated the two germline ends. The CDR3 totals 14 residues. CDR3 amino acids: CASSPGTGLEPQHF. DNA for the CDR3: TGTGCCAGCTCACCAGGTACAGGGTTAGAGCCCCAGCATTTT.

This CDR3 is CASMAGGTDTQYF. CDR3 sequence (DNA): TGTGCCAGCATGGCAGGGGGCACAGATACGCAGTATTTT. The chain combines TRBV9 with TRBJ2-3, with a tentative D call TRBD1 (6 bases). Germline V gene data show CDR1 as SGDLS and CDR2 as YYNGEE. CDR3 size: 13 residues. Trimming took off 6 bases at V and 1 base at J, with 9 bases between the two ends.

The rearrangement joins TRBV10-2 to TRBJ1-1; a possible D gene is TRBD1 (6 bases). Germline CDR1 and CDR2: WSHSY and SAAADI. Trimming left V 6 bases short and J 7 bases short, with 12 bases between. This CDR3 has 12 residues. The CDR3 bases are TGCGCCAGCAGAGTAGGGGGGGGTGAAGCTTTCTTT. This gives the protein CASRVGGGEAFF.

A note on this clone: Its ends do not fully match the called genes, so a read error is possible. The rearrangement joins TRBV7-8 to TRBJ1-2; no clear D gene. Per germline, CDR1 SGHVS and CDR2 FQNEAQ. The CDR3 is made up of 14 amino acids. CDR3 sequence (DNA): TGTGCCAGCAGCCTAGCGGGGTTGAAATATGGCTACACCTTC. Its translation: CASSLAGLKYGYTF.

The V and J genes are TRBV7-3 and TRBJ1-2, with TRBD1 identical over 7 bases. V lost 5 bases, J lost 2 bases, and 2 bases stayed unmatched. This CDR3 spans 13 amino acids. Germline V gene data show CDR1 as SGHTA and CDR2 as FQGTGA. In DNA, the CDR3 is TGTGCCAGCAGCCGGGACAGAAACTATGGCTACACCTTC. Protein: CASSRDRNYGYTF.

This chain uses TRBV3-1 (or the pseudogene TRBV3-2) with TRBJ1-4, with D perhaps matching TRBD1 (5 bases). V was trimmed by 3 bases and J by 3 bases, leaving 11 bases between them. Germline-derived CDR1 and CDR2 are LGHDT and YNNKEL (reference sequence). The CDR3 is 15 amino acids. The CDR3 coding sequence is TGTGCCAGCAGCCATCGGGGCAGAGCTAATGAAAAACTGTTTTTT. This translates into CASSHRGRANEKLFF.

The rearrangement links TRBV28 to TRBJ1-1; D not certain. Between the trimmed V and J ends, which lost 7 bases and 0 bases, there was a span of 12 bases. The germline CDR1 and CDR2 sequences are MDHEN and SYDVKM. The length of the CDR3 is 14 residues. DNA for the CDR3: TGTGCCAGCACGGGCGGGGTCTTGAACACTGAAGCTTTCTTT. Protein product: CASTGGVLNTEAFF.

The chain employs TRBV10-3 and TRBJ1-4; D remains ambiguous. The CDR3 runs 13 residues. The germline V gene encodes CDR1 ENHRY and CDR2 SYGVKD. V gave up 8 bases and J gave up 6 bases, with 13 bases separating them. The DNA for the CDR3 is TGTGCCATCGGGGATCGGTTGGATGAAAAACTGTTTTTT. Protein product: CAIGDRLDEKLFF.

V and J are TRBV12-3 or TRBV12-4 and TRBJ1-5, with 7 positions matching TRBD1. V was clipped by 7 bases and J by 4 bases; unmatched bases: 4. This CDR3 is built from 13 residues. The CDR3 DNA is TGTGCCAGCAATCTACAGGGGAATCAGCCCCAGCATTTT. This codes for CASNLQGNQPQHF.

V usage is TRBV7-9 and J usage is TRBJ1-1; D may be TRBD1 (6 bases). V lost 0 bases and J lost 1, with 9 bases in between. Germline lookup yields CDR1 SEHNR and CDR2 FQNEAQ (reference sequence). This CDR3 has 15 amino acids. DNA for the CDR3: TGTGCCAGCAGCTTAGCGGGGGGCGAGAACACTGAAGCTTTCTTT. Protein: CASSLAGGENTEAFF.

CDR3: CASSFRDFGTDTQYF. DNA of the CDR3: TGTGCCAGCAGTTTCCGGGACTTCGGCACAGATACGCAGTATTTT. The chain carries TRBV6-5 and TRBJ2-3, with D tentatively TRBD2 (6 bases). Trimming removed 4 bases at V and 1 base at J, with 12 bases between. The CDR3 spans 15 residues. CDR1 MNHEY and CDR2 SVGAGI come from the germline V gene.

This chain uses TRBV9 with TRBJ2-1; D not certain. The CDR3 extends over 13 amino acids. The V gene lost 0 bases and the J gene lost 7 bases, with 8 bases spanning the gap. The germline CDR1 and CDR2 sequences are SGDLS and YYNGEE. CDR3: CASSVGGGNEQFF. In DNA, the CDR3 is TGTGCCAGCAGCGTAGGAGGCGGAAATGAGCAGTTCTTC. The full variable domain, with the rest looked up from reference TRBV9 and TRBJ2-1, is DSGVTQTPKHLITATGQRVTLRCSPRSGDLSVYWYQQSLDQGLQFLIQYYNGEERAKGNILERFSAQQFPDLHSELNLSSLELGDSALYFCASSVGGGNEQFFGPGTRLTVL.

On this clone itself: Additional DNA sequences in this sample encode the identical CDR3. The chain recombines TRBV3-1 (or the pseudogene TRBV3-2) with TRBJ2-2; tentatively, D is TRBD2 (6 bases). This CDR3 is 14 amino acids long. Trimming removed 4 bases from V and 6 bases from J, with 12 bases in between. The V gene's germline CDR1 is LGHDT and CDR2 YNNKEL (reference sequence). This chain's CDR3 is CASSPWEAAGELFF. The DNA for the CDR3 is TGTGCCAGCAGCCCGTGGGAGGCTGCCGGGGAGCTGTTTTTT.

The rearrangement uses TRBV6-5 and TRBJ1-1; D not resolved. The germline V gene encodes CDR1 MNHEY and CDR2 SVGAGI. This CDR3 has 15 residues. Trimming took 4 bases from V and 1 from J, leaving 13 bases between them. CDR3 protein: CASSFSWVGNTEAFF. The CDR3 bases are TGTGCCAGCAGTTTTTCCTGGGTTGGGAACACTGAAGCTTTCTTT.

V and J are TRBV6-1 and TRBJ1-3, with unresolved D. The V end lost 2 bases, the J end lost 0 bases, and 14 bases lay between the germline ends. The CDR3 runs 17 residues. CDR1 MNHNS and CDR2 SASEGT come from the germline V gene. This CDR3 reads CASSEYTFLNSGNTIYF. The DNA of the CDR3 is TGTGCCAGCAGTGAATATACGTTCCTCAACTCTGGAAACACCATATATTTT.

This chain uses TRBV7-2 with TRBJ2-1; TRBD2 agrees at 15 bases. CDR1 and CDR2 from the germline V gene are SGHTA and FQGNSA. The CDR3 extends over 16 amino acids. Germline trimming cut 4 bases from V and 9 bases from J; bases unmatched to any gene: 7. CDR3 protein: CASSSRTSGGAVEQFF. The CDR3 nucleotides read TGTGCCAGCAGCTCCCGGACTAGCGGGGGGGCTGTTGAGCAGTTCTTC.

The table lists this clone with a count of one. The chain combines TRBV29-1 with TRBJ1-2; perhaps TRBD1 as D (5 bases). CDR1 SQVTM and CDR2 ANQGSEA come from the germline V gene. With 7 bases removed from V and 8 bases from J, the gap between germline ends came to 17 bases. The CDR3 contains 12 residues. The CDR3 nucleotides read TGCAGCGCCCGGGACTCCGCGAGAGGCTACACCTTC. This codes for CSARDSARGYTF.

This clone was detected once. This chain connects TRBV2 to TRBJ1-2; TRBD1 agrees at 7 bases. This CDR3 region has 15 residues. The V gene's germline CDR1 is SNHLY and CDR2 FYNNEI. J was trimmed by 5 bases and V by 0 bases; bases with no gene match: 6. In nucleotides, the CDR3 is TGTGCCAGCAGTGAAGCCCCTTACAGGGGTTATGGCTACACCTTC. As protein: CASSEAPYRGYGYTF.

The chain recombines TRBV7-9 with TRBJ1-1; D is ambiguous. The V end was cut by 1 base, the J end by 1 base, with 7 bases between. Germline-derived CDR1 and CDR2 are SEHNR and FQNEAQ (reference sequence). The CDR3 has 14 amino acids. CDR3 nucleotide sequence: TGTGCCAGCAGCTTAGAGATGGCGAACACTGAAGCTTTCTTT. This codes for CASSLEMANTEAFF.

The sample holds one count of this clone. The CDR3 DNA sequence: TGTGCCAGTAAAACAGGGATGAACACTGAAGCTTTCTTT. Encoded protein: CASKTGMNTEAFF. The chain links TRBV19 to TRBJ1-1; D possibly corresponds to TRBD1 (6 bases). The CDR3 covers 13 residues. V was trimmed by 7 bases and J by 0 bases, leaving 9 bases between them. CDR1 is LNHDA and CDR2 is SQIVND in the germline V gene (reference sequence).

V usage is TRBV2 and J usage is TRBJ2-7; D unclear. This CDR3 has 13 amino acids. Germline V lookup: CDR1 SNHLY, CDR2 FYNNEI. V lost 5 bases to trimming and J lost 5 bases, with 13 bases between them. Written as DNA, the CDR3 is TGTGCCAGCAGTACCGCAGGATTGGACGAGCAGTACTTC. Translating gives CASSTAGLDEQYF.

The table lists this clone with a count of one. The gene calls are TRBV6-5 and TRBJ1-2; the match to TRBD1 covers 7 bases. The V and J ends lost 8 bases and 3 bases, in that order; junction bases with no gene match: 12. The CDR3 consists of 15 residues. Per germline, CDR1 MNHEY and CDR2 SVGAGI. The CDR3 coding sequence is TGTGCCAGCTCCTCGCGACAGGGTGCGTACTATGGCTACACCTTC. Protein product: CASSSRQGAYYGYTF.

This clone has more than one count but fewer than ten. The chain joins TRBV24-1 to TRBJ2-1; the match to TRBD2 covers 10 bases. The V segment lost 2 bases and the J segment 6 bases; nucleotides outside the gene matches: 3. The germline V gene encodes CDR1 KGHDR and CDR2 SFDVKD. This CDR3 has 15 amino acids. The CDR3 loop reads CATSDSSGGGNEQFF. CDR3 coding DNA: TGTGCCACCAGTGATTCCAGCGGGGGGGGCAATGAGCAGTTCTTC.

This chain connects TRBV11-2 to TRBJ1-6; D is unclear. Germline values: CDR1 SGHAT, CDR2 FQNNGV. V lost 1 base and J lost 15, with 13 bases in between. The CDR3 runs to 13 residues. CDR3 amino acids: CASSLVRRELLHF. CDR3 nucleotide sequence: TGTGCCAGCAGCTTAGTACGGCGGGAACTCCTCCACTTT.

This clone was counted between two and nine times. V usage is TRBV7-3 and J usage is TRBJ2-3; D is uncertain. The V end lost 5 bases, the J end lost 6 bases, and 12 bases lay between the germline ends. There are 13 residues in the CDR3. Germline V gives CDR1 SGHTA, CDR2 FQGTGA. Written as DNA, the CDR3 is TGTGCCAGCAGCCTAAATATGGGGGATACGCAGTATTTT. Protein product: CASSLNMGDTQYF. Combining the CDR3 with reference TRBV7-3 and TRBJ2-3 gives the whole variable domain GAGVSQTPSNKVTEKGKYVELRCDPISGHTALYWYRQSLGQGPEFLIYFQGTGAADDSGLPNDRFFAVRPEGSVSTLKIQRTERGDSAVYLCASSLNMGDTQYFGPGTRLTVL.

This chain connects TRBV27 to TRBJ1-1; a possible D gene is TRBD1 (5 bases). V dropped 1 base and J dropped 6 bases, with 9 bases sitting between them. Germline V gene data show CDR1 as MNHEY and CDR2 as SMNVEV (reference sequence). CDR3 size: 13 residues. The CDR3: CASSLFRGAEAFF. The CDR3 nucleotides read TGTGCCAGCAGTTTATTTAGGGGAGCTGAAGCTTTCTTT.